The rows below give T cell receptor beta chains drawn from one sample of a study of T cell changes during pregnancy in multiple sclerosis. Assay: immunoSEQ multiplex PCR; the TCRdb copy retains only in-frame clones and omits some. The table lists 70,000 to 75,000 clones, roughly 92% of them singletons, with 2% to 2.5% in the top ten. Here the sequenced sample was peripheral blood, taken in the second trimester of pregnancy. These receptors all come from a female donor in good health, enrolled as a control in a pregnancy study. The conserved cysteine and the conserved F or W are not part of the CDR3 here. The order of the fields is CDR3 protein, V gene, D gene. The D gene is left open where the match is weak.

CDR3aa: ASSLGQLMNTEAF
v_gene: TRBV28
d_gene: TRBD1

CDR3aa: ASSPLAGGIEDTQY
v_gene: TRBV18
d_gene: TRBD2

CDR3aa: SVGTGDGYT
v_gene: TRBV29-1
d_gene: TRBD1

CDR3aa: ASAGVGTEAF
v_gene: TRBV27
d_gene: -

CDR3aa: AIPSGRTEAF
v_gene: TRBV2
d_gene: -

CDR3aa: ASSRLAGTDTQY
v_gene: TRBV7-2
d_gene: TRBD2

CDR3aa: ASSQTGTGLGTEAF
v_gene: TRBV18
d_gene: TRBD1

CDR3aa: ASSPRGQGSNEQY
v_gene: TRBV27
d_gene: TRBD1

CDR3aa: ASSSTFRTEAF
v_gene: TRBV7-2
d_gene: -

CDR3aa: ASSLGTAYFTDTQY
v_gene: TRBV19
d_gene: TRBD1

CDR3aa: ASSLGLAGVTDTQY
v_gene: TRBV5-1
d_gene: TRBD2

CDR3aa: SVATRGVQETQY
v_gene: TRBV29-1
d_gene: TRBD2

CDR3aa: ASRETVNTEAF
v_gene: TRBV21-1
d_gene: -

CDR3aa: ASSQGGTTNTGELF
v_gene: TRBV4-1
d_gene: -

CDR3aa: AWGTGSGTEAF
v_gene: TRBV30
d_gene: -

CDR3aa: ASSTAGRSPLH
v_gene: TRBV5-6
d_gene: -

CDR3aa: ANPPRGEKLF
v_gene: TRBV6-6
d_gene: -

CDR3aa: ASSGWGGERYEQY
v_gene: TRBV25-1
d_gene: TRBD2

CDR3aa: ASSLAGGQDTQY
v_gene: TRBV5-1
d_gene: -

CDR3aa: ASSLRQNANTGELF
v_gene: TRBV18
d_gene: -

CDR3aa: ASSSVNTEAF
v_gene: TRBV6-5
d_gene: -

CDR3aa: ASTPRRRQGAVGDNSPLH
v_gene: TRBV2
d_gene: TRBD1

CDR3aa: ASSEAGTYEAF
v_gene: TRBV2
d_gene: -

CDR3aa: ASSPLARSYEQY
v_gene: TRBV14
d_gene: -

CDR3aa: ASSYTHQGNEQY
v_gene: TRBV6-5
d_gene: -

CDR3aa: ASSFPGEGYEQY
v_gene: TRBV5-4
d_gene: TRBD2

CDR3aa: ASSPGLAGPYNEQF
v_gene: TRBV5-4
d_gene: TRBD2

CDR3aa: ASSRDRGLAKNIQY
v_gene: TRBV19
d_gene: TRBD1

CDR3aa: ASGPPSYGYT
v_gene: TRBV19
d_gene: -

CDR3aa: ASSVQGSGANVLT
v_gene: TRBV9
d_gene: -

CDR3aa: ASGRQVMAQY
v_gene: TRBV7-2
d_gene: -

CDR3aa: ASSQPSGDRGGYT
v_gene: TRBV5-4
d_gene: TRBD1